This T cell receptor beta chain appears in the sequencing data of a study of cytomegalovirus exposure and HLA in healthy donors. The PCR employed 60 Vbeta primers together with 13 Jbeta primers. Using immunoSEQ multiplex PCR, the repertoire was profiled, and TCRdb retains in-frame clones only, with some absent. The sample has 150,000 to 200,000 clones, roughly 79% seen once. The CDR3 is 15 residues long. Germline CDR1 reads SGHAT; CDR2 reads FQNNGV. V lost 1 base and J 6 bases, leaving 15 bases between the germline ends. The V call is TRBV11-2, the J call TRBJ1-2, with D perhaps matching TRBD1 (6 bases). Material for sequencing was PBMCs. This sequence originates from a woman under 30 in good health and CMV-seropositive. The CDR3 DNA sequence: TGTGCCAGCAGCTTAGTGCAGGGGTGGGTCGATGGCTACACCTTC. It encodes CASSLVQGWVDGYTF. Complete variable domain (other parts from reference TRBV11-2 and TRBJ1-2): EAGVAQSPRYKIIEKRQSVAFWCNPISGHATLYWYQQILGQGPKLLIQFQNNGVVDDSQLPKDRFSAERLKGVDSTLKIQPAKLEDSAVYLCASSLVQGWVDGYTFGSGTRLTVV.